Below are 4 T cell receptor beta chains sequenced from a single sample in a study of Ad26.COV2.S vaccination and SARS-CoV-2 variants. Sequencing was performed with immunoSEQ multiplex PCR; in TCRdb, only in-frame clones are kept and a portion is missing. This table has about 680,000 clones, about 89% appearing once. Indicated treatment: about 20 received Ad26.COV2.S at low or high dose, single or two shots; five or six received placebo; per-sample allocation not given. Sampling was performed 63 days after the first vaccine or placebo injection. The material was peripheral blood, obtained in a trial of Ad26.COV2.S vaccine versus placebo. These receptors were collected from a person between 18 and 60 years old who received the Ad26.COV2.S COVID-19 vaccine or a placebo.

This chain links TRBV2 with TRBJ2-7; D possibly corresponds to TRBD2 (5 bases). Trimming cost V 4 bases and J 3 bases, with 7 bases left between them. The CDR3 has 12 amino acids. Per the germline V gene, CDR1 is SNHLY and CDR2 is FYNNEI. CDR3: CASSVRDYEQYF. As DNA, the CDR3 is TGTGCCAGCAGTGTCCGGGACTACGAGCAGTACTTC.

This rearrangement joins TRBV6-6 to TRBJ2-5; D might be TRBD1 (6 bases). CDR3 length: 14 residues. The V and J ends lost 8 bases and 3 bases respectively, with 16 bases between them. Germline loops: CDR1 MNHNY, CDR2 SVGAGI (reference sequence). CDR3 sequence reads: CASFPGHPKETQYF. The CDR3 nucleotides read TGTGCCAGCTTCCCGGGACATCCGAAAGAGACCCAGTACTTC.

The chain joins TRBV6-5 to TRBJ2-5, with D tentatively TRBD1 (5 bases). This CDR3 contains 13 residues. Trimming left V 4 bases short and J 5 bases short, with 11 bases between. Per the germline V gene, CDR1 is MNHEY and CDR2 is SVGAGI. CDR3 amino acids: CASSSQGWETQYF. CDR3 in DNA: TGTGCCAGCAGTTCCCAGGGTTGGGAGACCCAGTACTTC.

This sequence joins TRBV29-1 and TRBJ1-2; tentative D call: TRBD1 (5 bases). CDR3 size: 13 residues. Trimming pared 3 bases from V and 6 bases from J, leaving 14 bases between. Germline V gene lookup returns CDR1 SQVTM and CDR2 ANQGSEA. The DNA for the CDR3 is TGCAGCGTTGAGTCGCAGGGCCGCAATGGCTACACCTTC. This translates into CSVESQGRNGYTF.